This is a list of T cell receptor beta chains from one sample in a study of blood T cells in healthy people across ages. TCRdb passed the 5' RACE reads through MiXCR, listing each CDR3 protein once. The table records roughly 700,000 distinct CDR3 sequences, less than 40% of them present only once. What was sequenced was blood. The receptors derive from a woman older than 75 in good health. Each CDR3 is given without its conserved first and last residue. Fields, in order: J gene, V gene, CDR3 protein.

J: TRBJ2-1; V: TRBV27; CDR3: ASSFGGLAGGYNEQF
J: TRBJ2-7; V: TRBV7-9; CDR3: ASSLEGTLTPYEQY
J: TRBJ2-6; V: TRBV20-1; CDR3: SARDALKASGANVLT
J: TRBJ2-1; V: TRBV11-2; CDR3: ASQRGESYNEQF
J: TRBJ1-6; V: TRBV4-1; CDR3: ASSQVGPAYNSPLH
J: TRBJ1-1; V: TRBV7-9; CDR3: ASSLGGANTKAF
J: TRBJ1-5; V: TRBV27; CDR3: ASKGPERGQPQH
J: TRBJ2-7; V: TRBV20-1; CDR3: SASEVDRPFYEQY
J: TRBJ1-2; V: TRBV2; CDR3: ASREGTGNYGYT
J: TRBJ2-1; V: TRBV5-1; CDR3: ASSLAGLLF
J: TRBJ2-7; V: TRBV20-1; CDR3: SASGTSGYNEQY
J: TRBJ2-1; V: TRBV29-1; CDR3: SVVLLTGGAMEYNEQF
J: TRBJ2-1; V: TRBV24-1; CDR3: ATSGFGQGGGNEQF
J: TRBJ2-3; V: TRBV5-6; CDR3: ASSPEGGFSDTQY
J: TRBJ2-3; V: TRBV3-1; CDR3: ASSQDFGGGNTNTQY
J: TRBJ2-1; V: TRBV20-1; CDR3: SAARVTSGGDEQF
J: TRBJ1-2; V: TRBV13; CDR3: ASSSVDRDHGYT
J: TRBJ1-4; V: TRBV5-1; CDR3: ASRDNYNEKLF
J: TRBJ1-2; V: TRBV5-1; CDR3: ASSFGGPNYGYT
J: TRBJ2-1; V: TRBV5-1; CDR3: ASSLQGLTYNEQF
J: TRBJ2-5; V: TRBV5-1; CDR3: ASSLAGNLQETQY
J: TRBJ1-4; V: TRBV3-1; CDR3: ASSQYGRGSTNEKLF
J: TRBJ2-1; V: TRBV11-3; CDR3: ASSRTGVNEQF
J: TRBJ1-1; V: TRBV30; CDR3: AWSATNTEAF
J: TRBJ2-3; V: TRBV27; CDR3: ASSLYRGVDTQY
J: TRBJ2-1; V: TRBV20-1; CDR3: SAHGTGWRNEQF
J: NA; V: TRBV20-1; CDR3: SASSGGYYEQY
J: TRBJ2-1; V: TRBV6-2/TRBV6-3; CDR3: ASRRVDEQF
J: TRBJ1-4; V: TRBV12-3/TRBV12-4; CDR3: ASSFSTSVNEKLF
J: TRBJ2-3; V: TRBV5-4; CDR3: ASSLGTRSDTQY
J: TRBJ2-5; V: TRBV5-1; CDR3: ASSLQGAVYETQY
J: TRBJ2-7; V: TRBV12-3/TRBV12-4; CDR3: ASSIQGATSYEQY
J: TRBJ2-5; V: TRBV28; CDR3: VSSLNRGSSETQY
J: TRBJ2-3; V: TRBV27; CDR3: ASSLSGTPSTDTQY